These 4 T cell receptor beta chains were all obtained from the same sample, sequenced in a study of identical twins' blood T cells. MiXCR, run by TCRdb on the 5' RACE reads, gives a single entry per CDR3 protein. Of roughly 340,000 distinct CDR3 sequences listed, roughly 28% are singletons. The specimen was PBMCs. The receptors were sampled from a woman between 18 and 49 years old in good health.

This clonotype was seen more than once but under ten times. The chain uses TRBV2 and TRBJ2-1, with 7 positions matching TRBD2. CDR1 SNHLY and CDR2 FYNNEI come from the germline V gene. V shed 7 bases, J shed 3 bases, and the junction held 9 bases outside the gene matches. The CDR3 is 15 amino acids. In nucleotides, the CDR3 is TGTGCCAGCACCATTAGCGGGCGCTACTACAATGAGCAGTTCTTC. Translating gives CASTISGRYYNEQFF.

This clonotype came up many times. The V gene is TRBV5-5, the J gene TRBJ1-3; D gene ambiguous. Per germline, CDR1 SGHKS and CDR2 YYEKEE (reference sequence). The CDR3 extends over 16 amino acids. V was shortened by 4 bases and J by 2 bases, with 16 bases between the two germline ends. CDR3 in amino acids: CASSAGMRAAGNTIYF. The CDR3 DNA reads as TGTGCCAGCAGCGCTGGAATGAGGGCGGCTGGAAACACCATATATTTT.

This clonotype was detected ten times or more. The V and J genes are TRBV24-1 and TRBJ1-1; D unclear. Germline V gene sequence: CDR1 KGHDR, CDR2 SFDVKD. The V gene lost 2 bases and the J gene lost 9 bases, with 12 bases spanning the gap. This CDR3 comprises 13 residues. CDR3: CATSDSTRIQAFF. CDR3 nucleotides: TGTGCCACCAGTGATTCGACCCGGATACAAGCTTTCTTT.

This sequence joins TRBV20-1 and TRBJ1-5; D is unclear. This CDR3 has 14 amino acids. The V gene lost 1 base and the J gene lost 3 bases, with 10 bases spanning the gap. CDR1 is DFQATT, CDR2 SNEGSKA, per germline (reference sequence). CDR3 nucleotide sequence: TGCAGTGCTAGAGCTGGGCCTTCCAATCAGCCCCAGCATTTT. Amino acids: CSARAGPSNQPQHF.